This entry describes one T cell receptor (beta chain). Its specificity is not known. Noted treatment: 15 to 20 received Ad26.COV2.S at low or high dose, single or two shots; roughly five received placebo; per-sample allocation not given. Sampling occurred on day 63 after the first vaccine or placebo injection. The sample belongs to a study of Ad26.COV2.S vaccination and SARS-CoV-2 variants. Study in general: Intramuscularly, Ad26.COV2.S was given either once or twice, 56 days apart.

The length of the CDR3 is 17 residues. Germline V gives CDR1 SGHNT, CDR2 YYREEE (reference sequence). Trimming took 4 bases from V and 5 from J; bases not matched to a gene: 9. The study's findings and limits: Participants given vaccine showed non-spike TCR breadth similar to that of placebo recipients. Greater spike-specific TCR breadth was seen in vaccine recipients than in placebo recipients. Spike-specific CD8+ and CD4+ T cell responses reportedly showed substantial breadth after vaccination.

Only in-frame clones appear in the TCRdb table, and some are missing; sequencing was by immunoSEQ multiplex PCR. The profile shows about 350,000 clones, about nine tenths of them singletons. V usage is TRBV5-4 and J usage is TRBJ2-7; 16 bases fit TRBD2. The sample consisted of peripheral blood, taken in a trial of Ad26.COV2.S vaccine versus placebo. The receptor was derived from a person between 18 and 65 years old who received the Ad26.COV2.S COVID-19 vaccine or a placebo. The CDR3 sequence: CASSQGLAGGPVDEQYF. The CDR3 DNA is TGTGCCAGCAGCCAGGGACTAGCGGGGGGGCCTGTCGACGAGCAGTACTTC.